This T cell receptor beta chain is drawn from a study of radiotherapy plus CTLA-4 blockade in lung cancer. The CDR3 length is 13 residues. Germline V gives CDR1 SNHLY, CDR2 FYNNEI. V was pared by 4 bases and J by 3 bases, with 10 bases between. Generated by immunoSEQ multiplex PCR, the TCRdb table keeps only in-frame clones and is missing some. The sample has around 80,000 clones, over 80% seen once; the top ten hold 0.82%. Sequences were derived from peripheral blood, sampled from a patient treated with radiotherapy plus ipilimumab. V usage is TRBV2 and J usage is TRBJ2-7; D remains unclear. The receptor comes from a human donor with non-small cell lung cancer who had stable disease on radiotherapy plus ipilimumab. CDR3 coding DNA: TGTGCCAGCAGTGCGGCAGCCTTCTACGAGCAGTACTTC. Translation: CASSAAAFYEQYF.